A single sample is the source of the 29 T cell receptor beta chains below, sequenced in a study of cytomegalovirus exposure and HLA in healthy donors (dated by TCRdb to 2017 to 2019). The method behind the library was the immunoSEQ multiplex PCR assay. A mixture of 60 forward primers for TCR Vbeta segments and 13 reverse primers for TCR Jbeta segments was used in the multiplex PCR. TCRdb mirrors the immuneACCESS table, restricted to in-frame sequences. Some clones are absent from its copies; in checked studies, under half trace to an unresolved V gene, and the reason for the others is unknown. The sample table holds around 130,000 clones, of which 88% were seen once. Clones ranked in the top ten supply roughly 0.5% of the sample. Sequences were obtained from PBMCs. The receptors were gathered from a middle-aged woman in good health and CMV-seronegative.

The genes are TRBV5-4 and TRBJ2-3, with D unclear. The CDR3 is 15 residues long. Per germline, CDR1 SGHNT and CDR2 YYREEE (reference sequence). Trimming took off 1 base at V and 2 bases at J, with 11 bases between the two ends. The CDR3 nucleotides are TGTGCCAGCAGCTTGAGTAGCCGAAACACAGATACGCAGTATTTT. Translated: CASSLSSRNTDTQYF.

The chain couples TRBV5-4 to TRBJ2-5; 9 bases align to TRBD2. Germline CDR1 and CDR2: SGHNT and YYREEE (reference sequence). V gave up 0 bases and J gave up 5 bases; unmatched junction bases: 11. The length of the CDR3 is 17 residues. The CDR3 reads CASSLGASGTEGETQYF. CDR3 bases: TGTGCCAGCAGCTTGGGGGCTAGCGGGACGGAGGGGGAGACCCAGTACTTC.

This sequence joins TRBV25-1 and TRBJ2-5, with 9 bases lining up with TRBD1. The junction had 5 bases not matched to a gene; V was cut back by 1 base and J by 5 bases. Germline lookup yields CDR1 MGHDK and CDR2 SYGVNS. This CDR3 has 15 residues. The CDR3 nucleotides read TGTGCCAGCAGTGAATTGGGGACAGGGCTGGAGACCCAGTACTTC. Translated, it gives CASSELGTGLETQYF.

The chain links TRBV29-1 to TRBJ2-3; D is uncertain. This CDR3 is built from 12 residues. From germline, CDR1 is SQVTM and CDR2 ANQGSEA. Trimming removed 5 bases at V and 2 bases at J, with 8 bases between. The CDR3 region has the DNA TGCAGCGTTAAGACTGCCACAGATACGCAGTATTTT. Protein sequence: CSVKTATDTQYF.

The chain joins TRBV11-3 to TRBJ2-1; D uncertain. Germline assignment: CDR1 SGHNT and CDR2 YENEEA. The CDR3 runs to 12 residues. Trimming took 4 bases from V and 4 from J, leaving 5 bases between them. The CDR3 DNA reads as TGTGCCAGCAGCTCGTTTTACAATGAGCAGTTCTTC. This gives the protein CASSSFYNEQFF.

The chain is built from TRBV6-5 and TRBJ1-1; D ambiguous. This CDR3 has 14 amino acids. Per the germline V gene, CDR1 is MNHEY and CDR2 is SVGAGI. V was clipped by 2 bases and J by 0 bases, with 7 bases between them. The CDR3 region has the DNA TGTGCCAGCAGTTACAACAGTCTGAACACTGAAGCTTTCTTT. Residues: CASSYNSLNTEAFF.

This clone was seen more than once but under ten times. The V call is TRBV25-1, the J call TRBJ2-3, with a possible D match to TRBD1 (6 bases). The CDR3 spans 14 residues. Trimming took off 2 bases at V and 2 bases at J, with 8 bases between the two ends. Germline lookup yields CDR1 MGHDK and CDR2 SYGVNS. CDR3: CASSEQGYTDTQYF. The CDR3, as DNA: TGTGCCAGCAGTGAACAGGGGTACACAGATACGCAGTATTTT.

Turning to this clone: A junction end diverges from the germline sequence, so it may reflect a read error. V gene TRBV13 combines with J gene TRBJ2-7, with D unresolved. Germline V lookup: CDR1 PRHDT, CDR2 FYEKMQ (reference sequence). The CDR3 extends over 12 amino acids. The CDR3 DNA sequence: TGTGCCAGCAGCTCCCGGCGCTACGAGCGGTACTTC. Amino acid sequence: CASSSRRYERYF.

J is TRBJ1-2 and V is TRBV4-1, with D unclear. This CDR3 spans 18 amino acids. Germline V gene sequence: CDR1 MGHRA, CDR2 YSYEKL. V gave up 1 base and J gave up 3 bases, with 21 bases separating them. CDR3 bases: TGCGCCAGCAGCCAAGGGGCCCGCGGTGGAGGGCCGGACTATGGCTACACCTTC. This codes for CASSQGARGGGPDYGYTF.

V gene TRBV5-1 combines with J gene TRBJ2-2; D uncertain. V was shortened by 0 bases and J by 2 bases, with 8 bases between the two germline ends. CDR3 length: 15 amino acids. Per germline, CDR1 SGHRS and CDR2 YFSETQ. As DNA, the CDR3 is TGCGCCAGCAGCTTGGATGGGCGTAACACCGGGGAGCTGTTTTTT. This encodes CASSLDGRNTGELFF.

The gene calls are TRBV30 and TRBJ1-3, with TRBD1 as a possible D gene (6 bases). V was cut by 5 bases and J by 3 bases, with 14 bases left in between. Germline V gene lookup returns CDR1 GTSNPN and CDR2 SVGIG (reference sequence). This CDR3 region has 14 residues. The DNA for the CDR3 is TGTGCCTGGTCGGTCCAGGGGAGTGGAAACACCATATATTTT. It yields the protein CAWSVQGSGNTIYF.

The genes are TRBV2 and TRBJ2-1, with 8 bases that match TRBD2. The CDR3 consists of 15 residues. Per the germline V gene, CDR1 is SNHLY and CDR2 is FYNNEI. J was trimmed by 3 bases and V by 3 bases; bases with no gene match: 4. The CDR3 is CASSDLAGRYNEQFF. The CDR3, as DNA: TGTGCCAGCAGTGACTTAGCGGGACGCTACAATGAGCAGTTCTTC.

The chain joins TRBV6-5 to TRBJ2-7, with D perhaps matching TRBD2 (6 bases). The CDR3 has 15 residues. Germline CDR1 is MNHEY and CDR2 is SVGAGI. Trimming took off 3 bases at V and 3 bases at J, with 15 bases between the two ends. CDR3 residues: CASSYGRRAVYEQYF. The CDR3 region has the DNA TGTGCCAGCAGTTATGGAAGGAGGGCCGTCTACGAGCAGTACTTC.

V is TRBV11-2 and J is TRBJ2-1; 10 bases fit TRBD2. The CDR3 extends over 15 amino acids. The J segment lost 7 bases and the V segment lost 2 bases, leaving 5 bases of the junction unmatched. Per the germline V gene, CDR1 is SGHAT and CDR2 is FQNNGV. The CDR3 DNA reads as TGTGCCAGCAGCTTATTACTAGCGGGACTGAATGAGCAGTTCTTC. This gives the protein CASSLLLAGLNEQFF.

This sequence joins TRBV25-1 and TRBJ2-3; 7 nucleotides agree with TRBD2. V was clipped by 0 bases and J by 3 bases; unmatched bases: 0. The CDR3 sequence is 14 residues long. Looked up from germline, CDR1 is MGHDK and CDR2 is SYGVNS. For the CDR3, the DNA is TGTGCCAGCAGTGAATACGGGAGGACAGATACGCAGTATTTT. Protein product: CASSEYGRTDTQYF.

The V gene is TRBV7-8, the J gene TRBJ2-3, with D uncertain. This CDR3 region has 13 residues. Trimming stripped 4 bases from V and 4 bases from J, with 9 bases between. CDR1 is SGHVS, CDR2 FQNEAQ, per germline. This chain's CDR3 is CASSSIDADTQYF. DNA of the CDR3: TGTGCCAGCAGCTCTATAGATGCAGATACGCAGTATTTT.

The chain employs TRBV7-9 and TRBJ2-5, with TRBD2 matching 11 bases. With V trimmed by 6 bases and J by 4 bases, 7 bases remained unmatched. There are 15 residues in the CDR3. Per the germline V gene, CDR1 is SEHNR and CDR2 is FQNEAQ (reference sequence). The CDR3, as DNA: TGTGCCAGCAGGGATAGCGGGAGGGCCCCAGAGACCCAGTACTTC. This sequence encodes CASRDSGRAPETQYF.

The rearrangement joins TRBV25-1 to TRBJ2-5, with TRBD2 matching over 8 bases. The length of the CDR3 is 15 residues. Unmatched junction bases numbered 6, after V lost 4 bases and J lost 2 bases. CDR1 MGHDK and CDR2 SYGVNS come from the germline V gene. The CDR3 region has the DNA TGTGCCAGCAGTGCCCCGGGACTAGAACAAGAGACCCAGTACTTC. The encoded protein is CASSAPGLEQETQYF. Based on the CDR3 plus reference TRBV25-1 and TRBJ2-5, the full variable domain is EADIYQTPRYLVIGTGKKITLECSQTMGHDKMYWYQQDPGMELHLIHYSYGVNSTEKGDLSSESTVSRIRTEHFPLTLESARPSHTSQYLCASSAPGLEQETQYFGPGTRLLVL.

This chain links TRBV7-2 with TRBJ2-1; 12 bases fit TRBD2. Germline V CDR1 and CDR2: SGHTA, FQGNSA. The trim removed 3 bases at V and 8 bases at J, leaving 8 bases unmatched. The length of the CDR3 is 16 residues. CDR3 sequence: CASSFYGLAGRDEQFF. The CDR3, as DNA: TGTGCCAGCAGCTTTTACGGACTAGCGGGAAGGGATGAGCAGTTCTTC.

About this clone: Its ends do not fully match the called genes, so a read error is possible. The J gene is TRBJ1-1, the V gene TRBV7-9; no definite D call. Germline CDR1 SEHNR, CDR2 FQNEAQ (reference sequence). The CDR3 contains 11 residues. CDR3: CSSSENTEAFF. As DNA, the CDR3 is TGTTCCAGCAGCGAGAATACTGAAGCTTTCTTT.

This sequence joins TRBV5-6 and TRBJ2-7; 7 nucleotides line up with TRBD1. CDR1 is SGHDT and CDR2 is YYEEEE in the germline V gene. The V gene end was trimmed by 5 bases and the J gene end by 3 bases; junction bases not matched to a gene: 14. The CDR3 loop spans 16 amino acids. CDR3 DNA: TGTGCCAGCAGACCATCCGACCGGGACAGATTCTACGAGCAGTACTTC. Amino acid sequence: CASRPSDRDRFYEQYF. The full variable domain, completed using reference TRBV5-6 and TRBJ2-7, is DAGVTQSPTHLIKTRGQQVTLRCSPKSGHDTVSWYQQALGQGPQFIFQYYEEEERQRGNFPDRFSGHQFPNYSSELNVNALLLGDSALYLCASRPSDRDRFYEQYFGPGTRLTVT.

The chain employs TRBV11-1 and TRBJ2-3; 9 bases fit TRBD1. The V gene end was trimmed by 5 bases and the J gene end by 0 bases; junction bases not matched to a gene: 6. The CDR3 sequence is 16 residues long. Germline loops: CDR1 SGHAT, CDR2 FQDESV (reference sequence). The CDR3 is CASSIGQGSSTDTQYF. In DNA form, the CDR3 reads TGTGCCAGCAGCATCGGACAGGGGTCTAGCACAGATACGCAGTATTTT.

This chain connects TRBV9 to TRBJ2-5; D unclear. TRBJ2-7 matches the DNA end more closely, so the J call is doubtful. Germline CDR1 SGDLS, CDR2 YYNGEE. The CDR3 totals 13 residues. The CDR3, as DNA: TGTGCCAGCAGCGTAGGAAGCGTTTCCGAGCAGTACTTC. Its translation is CASSVGSVSEQYF.

Only one count was recorded for this clone. The J gene is TRBJ2-1, the V gene TRBV4-3, with 13 bases fitting TRBD2. Trimming cost V 0 bases and J 4 bases; bases outside gene matches: 15. The germline V gene has CDR1 LGHNA and CDR2 YSLEER. The CDR3 contains 21 residues. The CDR3 DNA is TGCGCCAGCAGCCAAGAATTTTCGACTAGCGGGAGGCTACGAGGGTACAATGAGCAGTTCTTC. This sequence encodes CASSQEFSTSGRLRGYNEQFF.

V is TRBV6-5 and J is TRBJ2-7; 10 nucleotides line up with TRBD2. Trimming at V came to 5 bases and at J to 3 bases, leaving 1 base not matched to a gene. The CDR3 sequence is 13 residues long. Per the germline V gene, CDR1 is MNHEY and CDR2 is SVGAGI. The DNA for the CDR3 is TGTGCCAGCAGTGGACTAGCGGTCTACGAGCAGTACTTC. Translated: CASSGLAVYEQYF.

J is TRBJ2-5 and V is TRBV15; D unresolved. Trimming removed 4 bases from V and 1 base from J, with 7 bases in between. CDR1 is LNHNV, CDR2 YYDKDF, per germline (reference sequence). The CDR3 totals 13 residues. CDR3 in amino acids: CATSKRSQETQYF. In nucleotides, the CDR3 is TGTGCCACCAGCAAACGGTCCCAAGAGACCCAGTACTTC.

V usage is TRBV7-9 and J usage is TRBJ2-5, with TRBD2 matching over 7 bases. CDR3 length: 16 amino acids. The trim removed 2 bases at V and 6 bases at J, leaving 12 bases unmatched. The germline CDR1 and CDR2 sequences are SEHNR and FQNEAQ (reference sequence). CDR3 loop: CASSLRRIGRDQTQYF. The CDR3 DNA is TGTGCCAGCAGCTTACGTCGGATAGGGAGGGACCAGACCCAGTACTTC.

The V and J genes are TRBV5-1 and TRBJ2-7; tentative D call: TRBD2 (6 bases). There are 13 residues in the CDR3. Between the trimmed V and J ends, which lost 1 base and 6 bases, there was a span of 11 bases. Germline V gene sequence: CDR1 SGHRS, CDR2 YFSETQ. DNA for the CDR3: TGCGCCAGCAGCTTGTCTCAGGGACTCGAGCAGTACTTC. Translated: CASSLSQGLEQYF. The whole variable domain, remainder taken from reference TRBV5-1 and TRBJ2-7, is KAGVTQTPRYLIKTRGQQVTLSCSPISGHRSVSWYQQTPGQGLQFLFEYFSETQRNKGNFPGRFSGRQFSNSRSEMNVSTLELGDSALYLCASSLSQGLEQYFGPGTRLTVT.

J is TRBJ2-1 and V is TRBV11-2; 16 bases agree with TRBD2. This CDR3 spans 16 amino acids. In germline, CDR1 is SGHAT, CDR2 FQNNGV. Losses at the gene ends were 3 bases for V and 7 bases for J; bases not matched to a gene: 3. The DNA of the CDR3 is TGTGCCAGCAGCTTCTTGGGACTAGCGGGAGGGAATGAGCAGTTCTTC. It yields the protein CASSFLGLAGGNEQFF.